This T cell receptor (beta chain) is drawn from a study of T cell responses to AZD1222 COVID-19 vaccine. Concerning this clone: Its antigen remains unidentified.

The protocol was immunoSEQ multiplex PCR, while the TCRdb copy is restricted to in-frame clones and leaves out a portion. The sample holds around 140,000 clones; just under 95% are singletons and the top ten take over 1.5%. Germline trimming cut 6 bases from V and 3 bases from J; bases unmatched to any gene: 14. CDR1 is SQVTM and CDR2 is ANQGSEA in the germline V gene. The CDR3 sequence is 16 residues long. Study-wide results and caveats: Donors were chiefly white British, with a greater number of females, and clonal diversity was perhaps underestimated.

The sequence derives from an adult in good health. Sample: peripheral blood, taken on day 0 of AZD1222 vaccination. V usage is TRBV29-1 and J usage is TRBJ1-2, with 9 bases that match TRBD1. DNA of the CDR3: TGCAGCGTGCTACCGGGACAGGGTAATATTGACTATGGCTACACCTTC. It yields the protein CSVLPGQGNIDYGYTF.